This paragraph covers one TCR beta chain sequence. Its antigen is undetermined. The data were obtained in a study of blood T cells in healthy people across ages. The study, taken as a whole, reports: Older individuals had lower TCR beta diversity per million T cells (the decline was roughly linear). PBMCs were not sorted, which prevented a conclusive comparison of naive versus antigen-experienced cells.

With 8 bases removed from V and 0 bases from J, the gap between germline ends came to 14 bases. The CDR3 has 14 amino acids. Germline loops: CDR1 LNHDA, CDR2 SQIVND (reference sequence). With a J-beta primer mix and a sample-barcoded 5' primer, a second PCR ran roughly 6 to 11 cycles. TCRdb itself ran the 5' RACE reads through MiXCR, one entry per CDR3 protein. Of 700,000 to 1,000,000 distinct CDR3 sequences listed, 44% are singletons. The source is a man in his fifties or sixties in good health. V usage is TRBV19 and J usage is TRBJ2-7; tentatively, D is TRBD2 (5 bases). Sequencing was done on a sample of blood. The CDR3 is CASRETSSSYEQYF. Written as DNA, the CDR3 is TGTGCCAGTCGGGAAACTTCCAGCTCCTACGAGCAGTACTTC.